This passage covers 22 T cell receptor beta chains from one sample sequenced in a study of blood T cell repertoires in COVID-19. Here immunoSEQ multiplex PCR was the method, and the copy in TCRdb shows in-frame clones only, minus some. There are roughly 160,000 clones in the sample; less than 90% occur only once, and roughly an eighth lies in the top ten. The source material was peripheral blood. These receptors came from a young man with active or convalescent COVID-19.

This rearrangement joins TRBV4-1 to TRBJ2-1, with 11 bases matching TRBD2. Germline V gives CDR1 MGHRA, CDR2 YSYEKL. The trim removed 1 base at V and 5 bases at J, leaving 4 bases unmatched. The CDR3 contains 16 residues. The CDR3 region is CASSQGRLAGNNEQFF. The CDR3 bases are TGCGCCAGCAGCCAAGGAAGACTAGCGGGGAACAATGAGCAGTTCTTC.

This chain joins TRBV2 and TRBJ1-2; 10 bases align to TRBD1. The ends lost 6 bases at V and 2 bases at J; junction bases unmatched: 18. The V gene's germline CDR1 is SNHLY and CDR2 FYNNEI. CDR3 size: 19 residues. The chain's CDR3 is CASRRQGAINLVGNYGYTF. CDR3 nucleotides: TGTGCCAGCAGAAGACAGGGGGCGATTAATTTGGTGGGGAACTATGGCTACACCTTC.

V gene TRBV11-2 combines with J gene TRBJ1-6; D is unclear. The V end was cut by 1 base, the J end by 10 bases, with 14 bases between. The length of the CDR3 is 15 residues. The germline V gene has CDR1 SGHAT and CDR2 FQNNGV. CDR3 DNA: TGTGCCAGCAGCTTAGTGCGGGCCCCAGAATCACCCCTCCACTTT. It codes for CASSLVRAPESPLHF.

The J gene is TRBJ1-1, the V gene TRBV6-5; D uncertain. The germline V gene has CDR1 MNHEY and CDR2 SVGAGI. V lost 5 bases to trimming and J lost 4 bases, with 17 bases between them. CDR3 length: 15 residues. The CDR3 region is CASSMSPYVSTEAFF. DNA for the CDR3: TGTGCCAGCAGTATGAGTCCCTATGTCTCCACTGAAGCTTTCTTT.

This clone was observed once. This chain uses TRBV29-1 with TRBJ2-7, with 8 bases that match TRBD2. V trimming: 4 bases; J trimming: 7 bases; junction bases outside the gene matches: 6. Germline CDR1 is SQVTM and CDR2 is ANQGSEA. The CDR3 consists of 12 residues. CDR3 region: CSVGLAGREQYF. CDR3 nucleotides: TGCAGCGTTGGGTTAGCGGGGCGAGAGCAGTACTTC.

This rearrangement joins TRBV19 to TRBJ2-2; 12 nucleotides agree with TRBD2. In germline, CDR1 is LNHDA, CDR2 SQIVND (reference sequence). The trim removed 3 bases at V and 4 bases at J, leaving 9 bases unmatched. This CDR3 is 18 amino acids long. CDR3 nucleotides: TGTGCCAGTAGTATGGAACTAGCGGGGGGAGGTTTCACCGGGGAGCTGTTTTTT. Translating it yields CASSMELAGGGFTGELFF.

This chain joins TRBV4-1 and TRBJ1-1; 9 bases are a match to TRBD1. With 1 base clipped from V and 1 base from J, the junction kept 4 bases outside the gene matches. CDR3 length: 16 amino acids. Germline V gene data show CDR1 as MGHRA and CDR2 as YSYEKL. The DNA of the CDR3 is TGCGCCAGCAGCCAAGCGACAGGGGGTGGGAACACTGAAGCTTTCTTT. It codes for CASSQATGGGNTEAFF.

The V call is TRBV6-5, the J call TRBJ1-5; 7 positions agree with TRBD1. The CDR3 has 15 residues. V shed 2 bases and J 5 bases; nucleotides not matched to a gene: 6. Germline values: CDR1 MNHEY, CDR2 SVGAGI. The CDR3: CASSYDNRGDQPQHF. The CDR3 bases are TGTGCCAGCAGTTACGATAACAGGGGTGATCAGCCCCAGCATTTT.

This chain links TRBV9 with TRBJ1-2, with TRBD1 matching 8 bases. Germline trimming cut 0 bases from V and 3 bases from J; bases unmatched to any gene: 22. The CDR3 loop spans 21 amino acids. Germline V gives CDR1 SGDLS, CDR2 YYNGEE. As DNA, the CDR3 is TGTGCCAGCAGCGTAGAAGCGGGACAGGTTTTAATGCAGGAGTCTGACTATGGCTACACCTTC. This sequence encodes CASSVEAGQVLMQESDYGYTF.

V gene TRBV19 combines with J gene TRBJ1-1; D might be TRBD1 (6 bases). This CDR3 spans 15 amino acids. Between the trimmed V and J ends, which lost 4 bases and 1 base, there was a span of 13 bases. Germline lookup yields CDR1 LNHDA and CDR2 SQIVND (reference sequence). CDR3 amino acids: CASSTWTVGNTEAFF. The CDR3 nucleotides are TGTGCCAGTAGTACCTGGACAGTTGGGAACACTGAAGCTTTCTTT.

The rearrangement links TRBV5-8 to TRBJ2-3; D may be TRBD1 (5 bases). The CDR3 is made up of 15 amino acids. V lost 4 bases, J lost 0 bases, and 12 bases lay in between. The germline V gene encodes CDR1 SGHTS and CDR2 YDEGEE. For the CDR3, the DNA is TGTGCCAGCAGCCGATGGGGCACTAGCACAGATACGCAGTATTTT. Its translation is CASSRWGTSTDTQYF.

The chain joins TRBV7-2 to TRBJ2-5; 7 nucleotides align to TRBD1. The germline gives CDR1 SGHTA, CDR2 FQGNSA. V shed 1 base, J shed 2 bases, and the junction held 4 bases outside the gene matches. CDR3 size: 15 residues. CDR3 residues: CASSLGGQVQETQYF. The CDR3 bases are TGTGCCAGCAGCTTAGGAGGACAGGTTCAAGAGACCCAGTACTTC.

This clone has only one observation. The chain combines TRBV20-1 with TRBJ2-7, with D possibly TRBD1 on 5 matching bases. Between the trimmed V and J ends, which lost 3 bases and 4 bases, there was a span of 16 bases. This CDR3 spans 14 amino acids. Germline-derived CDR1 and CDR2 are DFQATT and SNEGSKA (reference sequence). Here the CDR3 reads CSASPAGLGYEQYF. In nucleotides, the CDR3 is TGCAGTGCTAGTCCCGCAGGGTTGGGGTACGAGCAGTACTTC.

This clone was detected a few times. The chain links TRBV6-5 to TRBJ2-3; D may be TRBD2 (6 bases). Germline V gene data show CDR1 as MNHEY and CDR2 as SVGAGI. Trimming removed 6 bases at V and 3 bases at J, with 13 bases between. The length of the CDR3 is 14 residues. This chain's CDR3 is CASSWEVWTDTQYF. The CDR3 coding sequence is TGTGCCAGCAGCTGGGAGGTTTGGACAGATACGCAGTATTTT.

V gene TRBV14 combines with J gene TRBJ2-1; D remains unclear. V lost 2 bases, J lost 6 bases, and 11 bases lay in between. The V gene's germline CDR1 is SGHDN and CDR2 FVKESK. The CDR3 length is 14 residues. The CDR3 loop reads CASSQFLLRNEQFF. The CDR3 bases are TGTGCCAGCAGCCAATTCCTACTGCGCAATGAGCAGTTCTTC.

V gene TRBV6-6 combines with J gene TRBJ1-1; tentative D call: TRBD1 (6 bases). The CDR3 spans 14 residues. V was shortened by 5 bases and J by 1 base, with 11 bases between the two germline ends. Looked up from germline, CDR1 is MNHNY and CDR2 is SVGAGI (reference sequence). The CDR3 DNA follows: TGTGCCAGCAGTATCGGACAGACGAACACTGAAGCTTTCTTT. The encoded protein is CASSIGQTNTEAFF.

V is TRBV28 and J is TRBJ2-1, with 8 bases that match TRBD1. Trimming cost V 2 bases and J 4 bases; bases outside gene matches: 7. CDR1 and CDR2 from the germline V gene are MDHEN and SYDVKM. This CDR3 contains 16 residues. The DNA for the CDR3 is TGTGCCAGCAGTTTACCCGGGACAGGACCGTACAATGAGCAGTTCTTC. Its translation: CASSLPGTGPYNEQFF.

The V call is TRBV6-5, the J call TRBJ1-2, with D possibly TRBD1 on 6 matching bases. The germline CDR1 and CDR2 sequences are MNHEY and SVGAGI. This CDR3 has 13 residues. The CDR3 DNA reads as TGTGCTATTCGTGGACAGACGATCTATGGCTACACCTTC. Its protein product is CAIRGQTIYGYTF.

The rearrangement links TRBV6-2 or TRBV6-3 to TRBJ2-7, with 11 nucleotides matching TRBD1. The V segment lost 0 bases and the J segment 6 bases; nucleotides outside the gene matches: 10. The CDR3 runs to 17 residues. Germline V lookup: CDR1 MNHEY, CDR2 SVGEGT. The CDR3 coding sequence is TGTGCCAGCAGTTACTCCGTGGAATTCGGGACAGGGGGCGAGCAGTACTTC. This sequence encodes CASSYSVEFGTGGEQYF.

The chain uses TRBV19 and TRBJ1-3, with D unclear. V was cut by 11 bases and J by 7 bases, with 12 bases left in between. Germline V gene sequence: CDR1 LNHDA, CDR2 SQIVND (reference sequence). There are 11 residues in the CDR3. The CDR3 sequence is CAAAAGNTIYF. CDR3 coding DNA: TGTGCCGCAGCCGCGGGCAACACCATATATTTT.

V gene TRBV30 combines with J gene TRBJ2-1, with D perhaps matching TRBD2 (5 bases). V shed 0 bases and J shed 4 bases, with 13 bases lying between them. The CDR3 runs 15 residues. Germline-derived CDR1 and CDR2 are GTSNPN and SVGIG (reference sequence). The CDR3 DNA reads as TGTGCCTGGAGTGTGGCAGGACTGGATTACAATGAGCAGTTCTTC. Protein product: CAWSVAGLDYNEQFF.

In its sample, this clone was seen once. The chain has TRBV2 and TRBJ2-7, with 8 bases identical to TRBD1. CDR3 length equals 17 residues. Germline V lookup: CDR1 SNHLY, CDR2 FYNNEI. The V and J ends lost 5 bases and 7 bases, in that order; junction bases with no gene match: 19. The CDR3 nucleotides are TGTGCCAGCAGTCAAGTCCCGGGACAGGCTCCTGGGGTGGAGCAGTACTTC. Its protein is CASSQVPGQAPGVEQYF.